Below, 11 T cell receptor beta chains from the same sample are listed, as sequenced in a study of cytomegalovirus exposure and HLA in healthy donors. Repertoires were generated with immunoSEQ multiplex PCR, while TCRdb's copy carries only in-frame clones and drops some. The data show 150,000 to 200,000 clones, with approximately 86% seen just once and approximately 2.4% held by the top ten. Sequencing was done on a sample of PBMCs. These receptors were collected from a man aged 30 to 45 in good health and CMV-seropositive.

The chain couples TRBV5-1 to TRBJ2-7, with D perhaps TRBD1 (5 bases). V was trimmed by 1 base and J by 2 bases, leaving 10 bases between them. Germline CDR1 is SGHRS and CDR2 is YFSETQ. The CDR3 has 14 residues. The CDR3 sequence is CASSLSGITYEQYF. The CDR3 bases are TGCGCCAGCAGCTTGTCAGGGATTACCTACGAGCAGTACTTC. Together with reference TRBV5-1 and TRBJ2-7, the CDR3 gives the full variable domain: KAGVTQTPRYLIKTRGQQVTLSCSPISGHRSVSWYQQTPGQGLQFLFEYFSETQRNKGNFPGRFSGRQFSNSRSEMNVSTLELGDSALYLCASSLSGITYEQYFGPGTRLTVT.

The chain carries TRBV5-1 and TRBJ2-5; TRBD1 agrees at 8 bases. V trimming: 7 bases; J trimming: 2 bases; junction bases outside the gene matches: 10. Looked up from germline, CDR1 is SGHRS and CDR2 is YFSETQ. There are 15 residues in the CDR3. CDR3 sequence reads: CASLPRTGRQETQYF. Here the CDR3 DNA reads TGCGCCAGCCTTCCCAGGACAGGGCGTCAAGAGACCCAGTACTTC. The full variable domain, completed using reference TRBV5-1 and TRBJ2-5, is KAGVTQTPRYLIKTRGQQVTLSCSPISGHRSVSWYQQTPGQGLQFLFEYFSETQRNKGNFPGRFSGRQFSNSRSEMNVSTLELGDSALYLCASLPRTGRQETQYFGPGTRLLVL.

The chain carries TRBV4-1 and TRBJ2-5; TRBD2 might be the D (7 bases). This CDR3 spans 19 amino acids. The ends were cut back, 0 bases at V and 1 base at J, with 21 bases in the middle. Germline values: CDR1 MGHRA, CDR2 YSYEKL. The CDR3 region is CASSQEWPEVGGAQETQYF. The DNA of the CDR3 is TGCGCCAGCAGCCAAGAGTGGCCTGAAGTGGGGGGGGCCCAAGAGACCCAGTACTTC.

This clone was counted a few times. The rearrangement uses TRBV11-2 and TRBJ2-5; weak D call: TRBD2 (5 bases). Germline-derived CDR1 and CDR2 are SGHAT and FQNNGV. Trimming took 5 bases from V and 1 from J, leaving 14 bases between them. The CDR3 has 15 residues. The CDR3 is CASSPNGNIQETQYF. The DNA for the CDR3 is TGTGCCAGCAGCCCCAACGGGAACATCCAAGAGACCCAGTACTTC.

The chain is built from TRBV4-3 and TRBJ1-1, with D maybe TRBD1 (5 bases). Germline V lookup: CDR1 LGHNA, CDR2 YSLEER. CDR3 length: 15 residues. V lost 2 bases and J 5 bases, leaving 15 bases between the germline ends. CDR3 sequence reads: CASSQYGPGRTEAFF. CDR3 sequence (DNA): TGCGCCAGCAGCCAATATGGCCCAGGGAGGACTGAAGCTTTCTTT.

The chain couples TRBV27 to TRBJ2-1, with 12 bases that match TRBD2. J gave up 10 bases and V 5 bases, and 15 bases lay outside the gene matches. The CDR3 covers 17 residues. Germline V CDR1 and CDR2: MNHEY, SMNVEV (reference sequence). The CDR3 DNA sequence: TGTGCCAGCAGTCCGCGACTAGCGGGGGCCCCGGGGGGCGAGCAGTTCTTC. As protein: CASSPRLAGAPGGEQFF.

The chain carries TRBV4-1 and TRBJ2-5; 14 bases agree with TRBD2. CDR3 length: 14 amino acids. CDR1 MGHRA and CDR2 YSYEKL come from the germline V gene. J was trimmed by 6 bases and V by 8 bases; bases with no gene match: 5. CDR3 in amino acids: CASAGTSGGQTQYF. As DNA, the CDR3 is TGCGCCAGCGCGGGGACTAGCGGGGGCCAGACCCAGTACTTC.

The chain recombines TRBV7-2 with TRBJ2-2; 7 nucleotides align to TRBD2. Germline V lookup: CDR1 SGHTA, CDR2 FQGNSA. The CDR3 is 13 residues long. The V and J ends lost 3 bases and 6 bases, in that order; junction bases with no gene match: 1. The chain's CDR3 is CASSFLAAGELFF. The CDR3 bases are TGTGCCAGCAGCTTCCTAGCGGCCGGGGAGCTGTTTTTT. Drawing the rest from reference TRBV7-2 and TRBJ2-2, the complete variable domain is GAGVSQSPSNKVTEKGKDVELRCDPISGHTALYWYRQSLGQGLEFLIYFQGNSAPDKSGLPSDRFSAERTGGSVSTLTIQRTQQEDSAVYLCASSFLAAGELFFGEGSRLTVL.

The J gene is TRBJ1-5, the V gene TRBV7-2; TRBD1 matches at 7 bases. This CDR3 is built from 13 residues. Trimming removed 5 bases from V and 4 bases from J; junction bases left unmatched: 2. Germline-derived CDR1 and CDR2 are SGHTA and FQGNSA. This CDR3 is CASSAQGNQPQHF. CDR3 sequence (DNA): TGTGCCAGCAGCGCACAGGGGAATCAGCCCCAGCATTTT.

This clone has more than one count but fewer than ten. CDR3 DNA sequence: TGTGCCAGCAGCTTAGGGCTAGCGGGGCAGGGGCAGTACTTC. Protein sequence: CASSLGLAGQGQYF. The chain carries TRBV7-2 and TRBJ2-7, with TRBD2 matching 9 bases. The CDR3 covers 14 residues. The junction had 7 bases not matched to a gene; V was cut back by 1 base and J by 9 bases. Looked up from germline, CDR1 is SGHTA and CDR2 is FQGNSA.

The chain links TRBV6-8 to TRBJ2-2; 9 nucleotides align to TRBD2. The CDR3 covers 17 residues. From germline, CDR1 is MNHGY and CDR2 SAAAGT. Trimming at V came to 10 bases and at J to 4 bases, leaving 16 bases not matched to a gene. The CDR3 nucleotides read TGTGCCACTTCGAAACCAGGGCGGGGGGGCGTCACCGGGGAGCTGTTTTTT. Its translation is CATSKPGRGGVTGELFF.